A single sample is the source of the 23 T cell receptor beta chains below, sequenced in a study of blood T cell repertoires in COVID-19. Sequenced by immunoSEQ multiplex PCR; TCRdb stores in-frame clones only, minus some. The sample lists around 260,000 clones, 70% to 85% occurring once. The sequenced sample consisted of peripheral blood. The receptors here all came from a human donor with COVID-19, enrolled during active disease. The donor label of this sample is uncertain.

The CDR3 is CASSATGDSMNGYTF. The CDR3 coding sequence is TGTGCCAGCAGCGCCACAGGGGACTCTATGAATGGCTACACCTTC. The chain employs TRBV9 and TRBJ1-2; TRBD1 matches 7 bases. Germline V CDR1 and CDR2: SGDLS, YYNGEE. This CDR3 contains 15 residues. Losses at the gene ends were 3 bases for V and 6 bases for J; bases not matched to a gene: 11.

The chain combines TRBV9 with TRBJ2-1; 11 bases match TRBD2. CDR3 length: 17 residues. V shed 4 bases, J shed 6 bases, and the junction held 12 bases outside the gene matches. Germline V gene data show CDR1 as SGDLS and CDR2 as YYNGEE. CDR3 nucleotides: TGTGCCAGCAGCCCCACCCCTAGCGGGAGGTCCGTCAATGAGCAGTTCTTC. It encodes CASSPTPSGRSVNEQFF.

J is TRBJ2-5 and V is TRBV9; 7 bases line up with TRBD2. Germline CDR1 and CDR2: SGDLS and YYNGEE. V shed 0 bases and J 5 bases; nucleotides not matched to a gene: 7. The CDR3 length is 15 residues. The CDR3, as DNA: TGTGCCAGCAGCGTAGGGGTAGCGGGTATGGAGACCCAGTACTTC. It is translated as CASSVGVAGMETQYF.

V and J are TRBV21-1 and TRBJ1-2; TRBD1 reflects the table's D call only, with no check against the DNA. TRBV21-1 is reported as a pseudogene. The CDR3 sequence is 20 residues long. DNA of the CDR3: TGTGCCAGCAGCAAAGACAGGGGGCGTCAGGACCCCCGCATGGATTATGGCTACACCTTC. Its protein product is CASSKDRGRQDPRMDYGYTF.

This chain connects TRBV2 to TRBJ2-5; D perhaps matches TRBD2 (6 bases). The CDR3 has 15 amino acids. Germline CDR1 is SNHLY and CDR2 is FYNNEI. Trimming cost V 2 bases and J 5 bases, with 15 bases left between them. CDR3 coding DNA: TGTGCCAGCAGTGAATTGGGCGGGGTTGTCGAGACCCAGTACTTC. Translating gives CASSELGGVVETQYF.

The CDR3 nucleotides are TGTGCCAGCAGCCAAAGCACAGCCGGGGAGCTGTTTTTT. Its translation is CASSQSTAGELFF. The chain recombines TRBV3-1 (or the pseudogene TRBV3-2) with TRBJ2-2; D not resolved. The germline V gene encodes CDR1 LGHDT and CDR2 YNNKEL (reference sequence). The CDR3 has 13 residues. V was cut by 2 bases and J by 6 bases, with 7 bases left in between.

In nucleotides, the CDR3 is TGTGCCAGCAGGGGGGGACGGGGAAATTCACCCCTCCACTTT. This codes for CASRGGRGNSPLHF. The chain joins TRBV2 to TRBJ1-6, with D possibly matching TRBD1 (5 bases). The CDR3 covers 14 residues. The V gene's germline CDR1 is SNHLY and CDR2 FYNNEI. The V end lost 6 bases, the J end lost 7 bases, and 13 bases lay between the germline ends.

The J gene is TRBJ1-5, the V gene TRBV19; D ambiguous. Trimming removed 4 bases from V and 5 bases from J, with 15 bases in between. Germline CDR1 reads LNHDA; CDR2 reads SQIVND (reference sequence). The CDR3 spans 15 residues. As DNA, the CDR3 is TGTGCCAGTAGTACTCTCTTGGGGAGGGATCAGCCCCAGCATTTT. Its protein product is CASSTLLGRDQPQHF. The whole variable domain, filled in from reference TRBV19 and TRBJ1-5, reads DGGITQSPKYLFRKEGQNVTLSCEQNLNHDAMYWYRQDPGQGLRLIYYSQIVNDFQKGDIAEGYSVSREKKESFPLTVTSAQKNPTAFYLCASSTLLGRDQPQHFGDGTRLSIL.

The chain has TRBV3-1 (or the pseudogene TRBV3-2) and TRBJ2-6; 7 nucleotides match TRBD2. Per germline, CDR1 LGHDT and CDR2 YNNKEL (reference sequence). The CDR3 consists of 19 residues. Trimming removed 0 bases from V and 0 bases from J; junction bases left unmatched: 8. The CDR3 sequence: CASSQELGGGGSGANVLTF. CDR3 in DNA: TGTGCCAGCAGCCAAGAACTGGGAGGCGGGGGCTCTGGGGCCAACGTCCTGACTTTC.

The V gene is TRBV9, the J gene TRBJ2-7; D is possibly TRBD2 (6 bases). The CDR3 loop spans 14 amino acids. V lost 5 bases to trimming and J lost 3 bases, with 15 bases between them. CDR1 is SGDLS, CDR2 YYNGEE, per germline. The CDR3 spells CASSGGSGVYEQYF. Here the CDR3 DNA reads TGTGCCAGCAGTGGAGGGTCGGGAGTCTACGAGCAGTACTTC.

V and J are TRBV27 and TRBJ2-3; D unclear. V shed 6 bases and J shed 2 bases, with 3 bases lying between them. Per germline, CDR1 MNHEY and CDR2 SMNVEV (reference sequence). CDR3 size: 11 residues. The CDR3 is CASRLTDTQYF. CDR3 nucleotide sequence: TGTGCCAGCAGACTCACAGATACGCAGTATTTT.

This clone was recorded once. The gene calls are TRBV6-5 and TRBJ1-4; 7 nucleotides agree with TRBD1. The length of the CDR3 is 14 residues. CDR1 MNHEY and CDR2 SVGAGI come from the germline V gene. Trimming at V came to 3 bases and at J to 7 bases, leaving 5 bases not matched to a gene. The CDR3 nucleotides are TGTGCCAGCAGTTATAAGGGGGCAGGTGAAAAACTGTTTTTT. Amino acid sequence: CASSYKGAGEKLFF.

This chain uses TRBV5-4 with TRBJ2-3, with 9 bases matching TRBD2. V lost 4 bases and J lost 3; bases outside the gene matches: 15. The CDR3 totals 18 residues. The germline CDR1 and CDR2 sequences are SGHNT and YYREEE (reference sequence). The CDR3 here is CASSPRASGGPRTDTQYF. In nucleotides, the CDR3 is TGTGCCAGCAGCCCGCGAGCCAGCGGGGGGCCTAGGACAGATACGCAGTATTTT. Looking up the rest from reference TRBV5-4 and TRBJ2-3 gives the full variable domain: ETGVTQSPTHLIKTRGQQVTLRCSSQSGHNTVSWYQQALGQGPQFIFQYYREEENGRGNFPPRFSGLQFPNYSSELNVNALELDDSALYLCASSPRASGGPRTDTQYFGPGTRLTVL.

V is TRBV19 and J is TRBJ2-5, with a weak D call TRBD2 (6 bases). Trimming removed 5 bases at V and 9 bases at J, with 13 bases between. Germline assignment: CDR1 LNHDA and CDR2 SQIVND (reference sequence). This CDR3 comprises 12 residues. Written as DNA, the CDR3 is TGTGCCAGTAGTTCGGGACTTGGGGCCCAGTACTTC. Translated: CASSSGLGAQYF.

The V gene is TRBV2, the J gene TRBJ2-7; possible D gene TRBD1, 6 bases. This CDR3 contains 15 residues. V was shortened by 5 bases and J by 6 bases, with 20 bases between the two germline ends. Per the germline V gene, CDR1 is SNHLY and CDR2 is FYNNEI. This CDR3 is CASSRSGRGPSEQYF. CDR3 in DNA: TGTGCCAGCAGTAGGTCCGGCAGGGGTCCGAGCGAGCAGTACTTC.

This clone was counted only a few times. The CDR3 spells CASSLEGLFRSNEQFF. Here the CDR3 DNA reads TGTGCCAGCAGCTTAGAGGGCCTTTTTCGGAGCAATGAGCAGTTCTTC. The chain carries TRBV5-5 and TRBJ2-1; a possible D gene is TRBD2 (5 bases). The CDR3 sequence is 16 residues long. Trimming shortened V by 2 bases and J by 6 bases, and 18 bases separated the two germline ends. CDR1 is SGHKS and CDR2 is YYEKEE in the germline V gene (reference sequence).

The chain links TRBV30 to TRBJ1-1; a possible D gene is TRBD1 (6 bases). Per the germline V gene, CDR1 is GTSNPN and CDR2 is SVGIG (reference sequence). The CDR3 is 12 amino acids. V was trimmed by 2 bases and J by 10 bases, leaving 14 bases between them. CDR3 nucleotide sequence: TGTGCCTGGAGTCCGACCGGGACACGAGCTTTCTTT. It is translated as CAWSPTGTRAFF. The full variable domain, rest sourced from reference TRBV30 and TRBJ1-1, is SQTIHQWPATLVQPVGSPLSLECTVEGTSNPNLYWYRQAAGRGLQLLFYSVGIGQISSEVPQNLSASRPQDRQFILSSKKLLLSDSGFYLCAWSPTGTRAFFGQGTRLTVV.

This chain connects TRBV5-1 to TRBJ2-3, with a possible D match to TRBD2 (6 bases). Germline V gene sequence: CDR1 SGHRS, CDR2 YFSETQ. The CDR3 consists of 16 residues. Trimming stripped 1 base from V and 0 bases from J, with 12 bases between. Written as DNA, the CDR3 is TGCGCCAGCAGCTTGCTAGCGAACCCTAGCACAGATACGCAGTATTTT. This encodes CASSLLANPSTDTQYF.

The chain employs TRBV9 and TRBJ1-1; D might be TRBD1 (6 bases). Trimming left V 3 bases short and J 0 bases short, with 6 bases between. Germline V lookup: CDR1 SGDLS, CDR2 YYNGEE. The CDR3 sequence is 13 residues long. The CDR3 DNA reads TGTGCCAGCAGCGCAGGGGTGAACACTGAAGCTTTCTTT. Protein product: CASSAGVNTEAFF.

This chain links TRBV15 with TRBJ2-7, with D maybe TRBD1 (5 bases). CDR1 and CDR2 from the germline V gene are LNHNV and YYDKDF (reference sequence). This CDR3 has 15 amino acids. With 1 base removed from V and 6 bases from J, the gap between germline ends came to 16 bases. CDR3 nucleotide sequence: TGTGCCACCAGCAGAGGGGGCCAGGGTACGCTCGAGCAGTACTTC. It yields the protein CATSRGGQGTLEQYF.

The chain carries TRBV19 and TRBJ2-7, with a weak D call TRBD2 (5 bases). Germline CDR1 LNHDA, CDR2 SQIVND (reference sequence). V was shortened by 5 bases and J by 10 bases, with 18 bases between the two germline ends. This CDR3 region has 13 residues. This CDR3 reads CASSLGPKSGQYF. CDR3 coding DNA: TGTGCCAGTAGTTTGGGTCCAAAGAGCGGACAGTACTTC.

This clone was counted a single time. The CDR3 protein is CASSPPGANTGNTIYF. Written as DNA, the CDR3 is TGTGCCAGTAGCCCTCCAGGCGCGAATACTGGAAACACCATATATTTT. The rearrangement links TRBV19 to TRBJ1-3; D call uncertain. This CDR3 spans 16 amino acids. Germline-derived CDR1 and CDR2 are LNHDA and SQIVND (reference sequence). V was shortened by 6 bases and J by 2 bases, with 17 bases between the two germline ends.

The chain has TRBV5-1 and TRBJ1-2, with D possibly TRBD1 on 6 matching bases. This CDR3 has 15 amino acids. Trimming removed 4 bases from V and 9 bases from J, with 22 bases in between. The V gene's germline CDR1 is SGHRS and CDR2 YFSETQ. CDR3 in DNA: TGCGCCAGCAGCCCGCCACAACCAGGGGAGGGTAGCTACACCTTC. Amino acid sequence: CASSPPQPGEGSYTF.